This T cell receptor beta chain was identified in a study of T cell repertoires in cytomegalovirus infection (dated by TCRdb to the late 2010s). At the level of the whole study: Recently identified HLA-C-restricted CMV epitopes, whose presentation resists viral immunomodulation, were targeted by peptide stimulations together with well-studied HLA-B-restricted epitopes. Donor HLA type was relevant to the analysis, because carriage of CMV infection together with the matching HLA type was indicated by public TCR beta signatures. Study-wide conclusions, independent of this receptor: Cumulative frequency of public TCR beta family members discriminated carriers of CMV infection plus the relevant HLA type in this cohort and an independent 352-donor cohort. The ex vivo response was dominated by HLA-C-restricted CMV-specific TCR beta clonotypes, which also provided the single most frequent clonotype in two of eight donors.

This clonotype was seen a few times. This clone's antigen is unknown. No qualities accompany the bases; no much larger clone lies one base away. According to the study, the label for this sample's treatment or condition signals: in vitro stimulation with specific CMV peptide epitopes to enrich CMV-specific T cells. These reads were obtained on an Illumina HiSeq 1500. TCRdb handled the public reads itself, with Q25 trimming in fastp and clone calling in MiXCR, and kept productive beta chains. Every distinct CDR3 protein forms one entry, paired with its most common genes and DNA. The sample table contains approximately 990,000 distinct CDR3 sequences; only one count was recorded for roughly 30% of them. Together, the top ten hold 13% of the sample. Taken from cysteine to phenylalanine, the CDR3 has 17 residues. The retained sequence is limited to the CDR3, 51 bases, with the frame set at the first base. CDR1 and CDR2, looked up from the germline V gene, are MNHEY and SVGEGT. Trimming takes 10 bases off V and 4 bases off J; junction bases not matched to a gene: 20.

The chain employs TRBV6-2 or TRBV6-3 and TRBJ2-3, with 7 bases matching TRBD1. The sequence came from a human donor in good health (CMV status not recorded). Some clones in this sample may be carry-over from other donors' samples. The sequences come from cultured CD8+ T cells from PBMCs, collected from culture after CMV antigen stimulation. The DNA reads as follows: TGTGCCACCCTAAGGAGGAGGTACAGGGGTACCCCAGATACGCAGTATTTT. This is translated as CATLRRRYRGTPDTQYF.